This T cell receptor (beta chain) was documented in a study of blood T cell repertoires in COVID-19. The CDR3 extends over 14 amino acids. V dropped 3 bases and J dropped 4 bases, with 12 bases sitting between them. Germline V gene sequence: CDR1 SEHNR, CDR2 FQNEAQ (reference sequence). Clones were read by immunoSEQ multiplex PCR, and TCRdb kept only the in-frame ones, dropping some. The top ten clones hold roughly 9.6% of a sample with 250,000 to 300,000 clones, 70% to 90% of them seen once. The clonotype was recovered from a woman between 70 and 85 years old with acute or convalescent COVID-19. The rearrangement uses TRBV7-9 and TRBJ1-2, with D maybe TRBD1 (6 bases). The specimen sequenced was peripheral blood. The chain's CDR3 is CASSFTGGLYGYTF. The CDR3 region has the DNA TGTGCCAGCAGCTTTACGGGGGGCCTCTATGGCTACACCTTC.